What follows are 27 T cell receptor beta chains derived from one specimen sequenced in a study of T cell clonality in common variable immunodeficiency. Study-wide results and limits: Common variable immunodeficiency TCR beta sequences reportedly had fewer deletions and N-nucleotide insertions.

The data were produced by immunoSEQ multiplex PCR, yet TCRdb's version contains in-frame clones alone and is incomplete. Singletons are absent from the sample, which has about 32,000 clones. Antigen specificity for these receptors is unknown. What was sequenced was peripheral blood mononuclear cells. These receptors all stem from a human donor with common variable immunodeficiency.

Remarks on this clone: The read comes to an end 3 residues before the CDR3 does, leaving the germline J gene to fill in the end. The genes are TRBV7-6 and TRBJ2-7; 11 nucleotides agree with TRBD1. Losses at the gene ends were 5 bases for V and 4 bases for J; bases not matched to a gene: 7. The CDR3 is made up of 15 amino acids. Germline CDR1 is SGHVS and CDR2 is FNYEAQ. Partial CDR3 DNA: TGTGCCAGCAGCCCCTCCGGGACAGGGGGGTACGAG. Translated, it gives CASSPSGTGGYE. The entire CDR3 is CASSPSGTGGYEQYF.

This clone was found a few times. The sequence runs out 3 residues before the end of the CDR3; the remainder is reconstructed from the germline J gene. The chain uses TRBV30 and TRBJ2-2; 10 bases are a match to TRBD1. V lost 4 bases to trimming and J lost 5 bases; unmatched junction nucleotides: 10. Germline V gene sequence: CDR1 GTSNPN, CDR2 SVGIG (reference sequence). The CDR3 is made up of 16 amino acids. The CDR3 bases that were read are TGTGCCTGGAACCGGGACAGGGGACGAAGGACCGGGGAG. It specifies CAWNRDRGRRTGE. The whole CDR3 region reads CAWNRDRGRRTGELFF.

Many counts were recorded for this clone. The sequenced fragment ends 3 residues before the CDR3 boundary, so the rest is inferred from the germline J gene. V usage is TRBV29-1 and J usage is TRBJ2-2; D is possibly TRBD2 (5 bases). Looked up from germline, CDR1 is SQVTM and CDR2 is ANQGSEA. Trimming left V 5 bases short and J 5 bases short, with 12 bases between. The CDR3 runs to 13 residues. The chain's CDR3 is CSVWERPTGELFF. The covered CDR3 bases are TGCAGCGTTTGGGAGCGGCCGACCGGGGAG.

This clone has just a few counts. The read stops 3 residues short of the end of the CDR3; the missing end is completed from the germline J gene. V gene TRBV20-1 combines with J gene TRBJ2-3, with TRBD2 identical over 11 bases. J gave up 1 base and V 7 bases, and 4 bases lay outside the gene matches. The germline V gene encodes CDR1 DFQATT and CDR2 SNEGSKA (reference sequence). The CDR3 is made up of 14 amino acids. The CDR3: CSVLAGEGTDTQYF. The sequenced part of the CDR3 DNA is TGCAGTGTACTAGCGGGGGAGGGCACAGATACG.

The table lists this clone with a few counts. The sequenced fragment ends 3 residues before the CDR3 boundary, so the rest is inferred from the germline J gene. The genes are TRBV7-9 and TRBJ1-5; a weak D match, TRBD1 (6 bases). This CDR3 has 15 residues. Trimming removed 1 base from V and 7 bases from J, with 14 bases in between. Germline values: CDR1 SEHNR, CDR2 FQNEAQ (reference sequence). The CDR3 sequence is CASSLGGGPWQPQHF. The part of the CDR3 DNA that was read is TGTGCCAGCAGCTTAGGCGGGGGGCCTTGGCAGCCC.

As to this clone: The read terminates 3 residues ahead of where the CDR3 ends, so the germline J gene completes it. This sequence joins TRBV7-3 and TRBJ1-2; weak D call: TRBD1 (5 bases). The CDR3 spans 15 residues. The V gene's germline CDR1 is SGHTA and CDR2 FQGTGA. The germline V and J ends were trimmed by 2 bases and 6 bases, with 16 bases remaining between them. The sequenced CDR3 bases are TGTGCCAGCAGCTTAGGTGGACAAGCCGGAGATGGC. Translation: CASSLGGQAGDG. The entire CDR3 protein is CASSLGGQAGDGYTF.

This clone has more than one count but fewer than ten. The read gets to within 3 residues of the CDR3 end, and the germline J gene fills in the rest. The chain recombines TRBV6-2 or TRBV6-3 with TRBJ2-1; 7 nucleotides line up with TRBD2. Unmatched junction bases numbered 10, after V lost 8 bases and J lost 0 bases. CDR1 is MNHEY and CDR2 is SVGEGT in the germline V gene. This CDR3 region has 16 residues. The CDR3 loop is CASGRGPGGSYNEQFF. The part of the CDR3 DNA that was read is TGTGCCAGCGGCCGTGGGCCGGGGGGCTCCTACAATGAG.

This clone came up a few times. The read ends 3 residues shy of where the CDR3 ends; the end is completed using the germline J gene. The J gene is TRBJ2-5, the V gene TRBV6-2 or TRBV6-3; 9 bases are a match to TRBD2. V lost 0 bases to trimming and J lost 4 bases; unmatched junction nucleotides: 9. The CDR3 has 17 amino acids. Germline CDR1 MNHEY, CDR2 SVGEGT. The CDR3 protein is CASSYSWLAGWGETQYF. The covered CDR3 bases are TGTGCCAGCAGTTACTCGTGGCTAGCGGGGTGGGGAGAGACC.

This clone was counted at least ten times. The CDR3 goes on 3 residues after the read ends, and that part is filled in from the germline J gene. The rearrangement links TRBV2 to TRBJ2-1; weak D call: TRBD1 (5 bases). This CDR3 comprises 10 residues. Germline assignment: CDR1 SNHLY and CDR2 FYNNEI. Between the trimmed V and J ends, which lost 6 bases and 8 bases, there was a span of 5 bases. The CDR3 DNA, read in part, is TGTGCCAGCAGAGGGGATGAG. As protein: CASRGDE. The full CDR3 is CASRGDEQFF.

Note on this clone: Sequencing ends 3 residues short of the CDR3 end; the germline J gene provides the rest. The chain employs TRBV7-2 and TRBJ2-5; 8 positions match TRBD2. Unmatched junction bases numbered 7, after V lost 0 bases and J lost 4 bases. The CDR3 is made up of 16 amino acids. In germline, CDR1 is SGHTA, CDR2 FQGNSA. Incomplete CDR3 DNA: TGTGCCAGCAGCTTAGCCGGGGGGGTATCAAGAGAGACC. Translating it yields CASSLAGGVSRET. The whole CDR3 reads CASSLAGGVSRETQYF. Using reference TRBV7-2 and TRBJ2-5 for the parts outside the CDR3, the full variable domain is GAGVSQSPSNKVTEKGKDVELRCDPISGHTALYWYRQSLGQGLEFLIYFQGNSAPDKSGLPSDRFSAERTGGSVSTLTIQRTQQEDSAVYLCASSLAGGVSRETQYFGPGTRLLVL.

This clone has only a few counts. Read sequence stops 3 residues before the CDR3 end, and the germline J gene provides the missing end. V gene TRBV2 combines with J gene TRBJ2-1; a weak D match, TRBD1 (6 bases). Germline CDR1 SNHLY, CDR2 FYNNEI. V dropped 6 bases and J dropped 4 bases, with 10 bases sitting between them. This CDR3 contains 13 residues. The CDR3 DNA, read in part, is TGTGCCAGCAGGGAACAGGGTTACAATGAG. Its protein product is CASREQGYNE. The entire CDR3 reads CASREQGYNEQFF.

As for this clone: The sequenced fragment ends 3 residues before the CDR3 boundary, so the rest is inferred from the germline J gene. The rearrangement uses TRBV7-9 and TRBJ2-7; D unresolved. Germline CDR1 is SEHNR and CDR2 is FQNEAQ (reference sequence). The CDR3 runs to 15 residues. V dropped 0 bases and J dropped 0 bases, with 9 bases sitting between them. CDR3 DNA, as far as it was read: TGTGCCAGCAGCTTAGCGGGCAGACCCTCCTACGAG. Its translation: CASSLAGRPSYE. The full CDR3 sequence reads CASSLAGRPSYEQYF.

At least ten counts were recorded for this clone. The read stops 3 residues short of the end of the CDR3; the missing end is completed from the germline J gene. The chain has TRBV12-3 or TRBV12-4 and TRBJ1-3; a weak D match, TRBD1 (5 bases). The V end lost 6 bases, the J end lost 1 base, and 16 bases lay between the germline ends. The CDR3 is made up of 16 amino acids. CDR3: CASRRPQGISGNTIYF. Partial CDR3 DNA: TGTGCCAGCAGACGCCCGCAGGGAATTTCTGGAAACACC.

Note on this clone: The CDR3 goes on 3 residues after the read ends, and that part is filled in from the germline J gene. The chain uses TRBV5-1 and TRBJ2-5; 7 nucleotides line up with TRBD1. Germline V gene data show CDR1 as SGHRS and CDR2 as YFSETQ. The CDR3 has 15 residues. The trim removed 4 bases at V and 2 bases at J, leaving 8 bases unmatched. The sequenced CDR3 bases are TGCGCCAGCAGCATTACAGGGGCACCACAAGAGACC. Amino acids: CASSITGAPQET. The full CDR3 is CASSITGAPQETQYF.

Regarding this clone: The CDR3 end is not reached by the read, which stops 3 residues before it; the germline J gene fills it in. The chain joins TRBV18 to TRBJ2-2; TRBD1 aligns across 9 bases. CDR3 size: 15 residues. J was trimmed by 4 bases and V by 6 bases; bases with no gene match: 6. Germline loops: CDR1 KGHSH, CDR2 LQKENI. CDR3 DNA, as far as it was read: TGTGCCAGCTCTCACCGGGACAGGGCCACCGGGGAG. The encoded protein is CASSHRDRATGE. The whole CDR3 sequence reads CASSHRDRATGELFF.

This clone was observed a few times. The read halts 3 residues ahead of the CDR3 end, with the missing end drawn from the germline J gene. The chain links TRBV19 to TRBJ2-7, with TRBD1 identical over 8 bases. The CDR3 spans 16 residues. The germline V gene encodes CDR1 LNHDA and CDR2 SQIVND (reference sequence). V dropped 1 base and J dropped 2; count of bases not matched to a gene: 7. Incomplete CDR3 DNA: TGTGCCAGTAGTATAGGACAGGGGAGACCTCCCTACGAG. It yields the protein CASSIGQGRPPYE. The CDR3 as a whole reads CASSIGQGRPPYEQYF. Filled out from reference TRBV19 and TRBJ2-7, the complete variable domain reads DGGITQSPKYLFRKEGQNVTLSCEQNLNHDAMYWYRQDPGQGLRLIYYSQIVNDFQKGDIAEGYSVSREKKESFPLTVTSAQKNPTAFYLCASSIGQGRPPYEQYFGPGTRLTVT.

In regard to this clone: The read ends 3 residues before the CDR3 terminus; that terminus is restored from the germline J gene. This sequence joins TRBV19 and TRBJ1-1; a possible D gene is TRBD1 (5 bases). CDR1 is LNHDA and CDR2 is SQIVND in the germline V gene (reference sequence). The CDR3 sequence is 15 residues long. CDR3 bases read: TGTGCCAGTAGTATTGGCTTCTCAGGGAGTGAGACG. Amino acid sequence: CASSIGFSGSET. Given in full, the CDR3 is CASSIGFSGSETAFF.

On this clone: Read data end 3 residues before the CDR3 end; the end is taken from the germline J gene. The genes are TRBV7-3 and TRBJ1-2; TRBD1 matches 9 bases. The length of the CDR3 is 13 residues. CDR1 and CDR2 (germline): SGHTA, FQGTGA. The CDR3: CASSSGTGQGYTF. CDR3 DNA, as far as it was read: TGTGCCAGCAGCTCCGGGACAGGGCAAGGC.

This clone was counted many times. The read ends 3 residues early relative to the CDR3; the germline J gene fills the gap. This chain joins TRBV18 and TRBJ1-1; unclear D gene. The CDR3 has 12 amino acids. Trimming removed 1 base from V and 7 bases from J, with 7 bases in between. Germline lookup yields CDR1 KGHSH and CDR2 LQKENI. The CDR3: CASSPHGDEAFF. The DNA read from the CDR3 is TGTGCCAGCTCACCACACGGGGATGAA.

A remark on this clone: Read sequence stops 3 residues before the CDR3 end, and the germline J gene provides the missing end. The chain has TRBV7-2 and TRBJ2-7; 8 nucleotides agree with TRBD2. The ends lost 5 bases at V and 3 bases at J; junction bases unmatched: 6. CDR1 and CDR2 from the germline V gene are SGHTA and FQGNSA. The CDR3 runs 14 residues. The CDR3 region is CASSPLRGGYEQYF. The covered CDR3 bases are TGTGCCAGCAGCCCACTCCGGGGGGGCTACGAG.

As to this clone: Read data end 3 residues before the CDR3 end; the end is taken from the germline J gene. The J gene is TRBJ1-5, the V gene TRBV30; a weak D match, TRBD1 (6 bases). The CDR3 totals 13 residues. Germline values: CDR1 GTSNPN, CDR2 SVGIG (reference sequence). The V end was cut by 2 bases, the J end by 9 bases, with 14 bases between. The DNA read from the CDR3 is TGTGCCTGGAGTCTGGACAGTCGAGGGCCC. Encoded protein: CAWSLDSRGP. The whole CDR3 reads CAWSLDSRGPQHF.

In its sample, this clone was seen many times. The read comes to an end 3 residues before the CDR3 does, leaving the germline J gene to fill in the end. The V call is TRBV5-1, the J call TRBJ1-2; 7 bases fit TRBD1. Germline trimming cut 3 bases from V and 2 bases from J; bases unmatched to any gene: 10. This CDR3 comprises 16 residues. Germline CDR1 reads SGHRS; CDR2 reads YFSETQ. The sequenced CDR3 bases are TGCGCCAGCAGCTGGGACAGCACTGACGGGAACTATGGC. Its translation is CASSWDSTDGNYG. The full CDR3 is CASSWDSTDGNYGYTF.

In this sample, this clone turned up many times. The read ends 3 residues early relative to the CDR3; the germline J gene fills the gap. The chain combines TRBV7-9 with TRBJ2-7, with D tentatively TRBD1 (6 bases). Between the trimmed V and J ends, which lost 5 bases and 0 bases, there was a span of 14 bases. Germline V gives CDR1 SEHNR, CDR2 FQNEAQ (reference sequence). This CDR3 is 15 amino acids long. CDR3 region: CASSAPGHFSYEQYF. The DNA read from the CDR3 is TGTGCCAGCAGCGCTCCGGGACACTTCTCCTACGAG.

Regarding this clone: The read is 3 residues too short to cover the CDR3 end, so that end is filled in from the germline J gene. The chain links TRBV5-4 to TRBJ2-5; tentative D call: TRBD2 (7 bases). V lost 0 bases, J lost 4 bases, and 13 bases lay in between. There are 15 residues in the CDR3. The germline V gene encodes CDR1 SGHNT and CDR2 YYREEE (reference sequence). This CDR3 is CASSLAGGRGETQYF. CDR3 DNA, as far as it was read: TGTGCCAGCAGCTTGGCCGGGGGGCGCGGAGAGACC.

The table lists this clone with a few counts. The CDR3 sequence: CASSEDRGTNEQFF. The sequenced CDR3 bases are TGTGCCAGCAGTGAGGACAGGGGGACCAATGAG. The J gene is TRBJ2-1, the V gene TRBV2, with 10 positions matching TRBD1. The read stops 3 residues short of the end of the CDR3; the missing end is completed from the germline J gene. J gave up 6 bases and V 3 bases, and 2 bases lay outside the gene matches. The germline V gene encodes CDR1 SNHLY and CDR2 FYNNEI. The CDR3 extends over 14 amino acids.

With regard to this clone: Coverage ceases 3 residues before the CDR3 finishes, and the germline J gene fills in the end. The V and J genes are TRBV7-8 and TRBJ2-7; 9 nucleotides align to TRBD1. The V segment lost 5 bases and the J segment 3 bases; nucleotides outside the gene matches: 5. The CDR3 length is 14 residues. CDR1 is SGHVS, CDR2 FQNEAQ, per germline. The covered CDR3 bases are TGTGCCAGCAGCCCCAGGGGACAGGGCTACGAG. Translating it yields CASSPRGQGYE. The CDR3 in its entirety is CASSPRGQGYEQYF.

CDR3 loop: CASSLTGSGANVLTF. CDR3 DNA, as far as it was read: TGTGCCAGCAGCTTAACGGGTTCCGGGGCCAACGTC. The chain recombines TRBV7-6 with TRBJ2-6; D unresolved. The sequence runs out 3 residues before the end of the CDR3; the remainder is reconstructed from the germline J gene. From germline, CDR1 is SGHVS and CDR2 FNYEAQ. Trimming left V 2 bases short and J 4 bases short, with 9 bases between. This CDR3 comprises 15 residues.